What follows are 18 T cell receptor beta chains derived from one specimen sequenced in a study of CXCR3-negative and CXCR3-positive naive CD8 T cells. Carrying UMI labels, the TRB cDNA libraries were prepared through 5' RACE. Following a re-call of the 5' RACE reads, TCRdb has one entry per CDR3 protein and lacks DNA. The sample totals approximately 59,000 distinct CDR3 sequences. Study conclusions and caveats: Comparison of naive cells showed more hydrophobic TRB CDR3s in CXCR3-positive than in CXCR3-negative naive cells.

No cognate antigen is known for these TCRs. Sequencing used naive CXCR3+ CD8+ T cells from blood. Subset here: CD45RO-CCR7+CD27+CD95- naive CD8+ T cells expressing CXCR3 (TNR3+). All receptors derive from a human donor in good health. Some clones in this sample may be carry-over from other donors' samples.

The chain is built from TRBV14 and TRBJ1-1. Germline lookup yields CDR1 SGHDN and CDR2 FVKESK. The CDR3 extends over 13 amino acids. This chain's CDR3 is CASSQAGYTEAFF.

The V and J genes are TRBV29-1 and TRBJ1-1; lacking DNA, the TRBD1 call made by TCRdb goes unchecked. The germline gives CDR1 SQVTM, CDR2 ANQGSEA. The CDR3 totals 19 residues. This CDR3 is CSVDPSTGTAKQTDTEAFF. Full variable domain (outside the CDR3, taken from reference TRBV29-1 and TRBJ1-1): SAVISQKPSRDICQRGTSLTIQCQVDSQVTMMFWYRQQPGQSLTLIATANQGSEATYESGFVIDKFPISRPNLTFSTLTVSNMSPEDSSIYLCSVDPSTGTAKQTDTEAFFGQGTRLTVV.

The V call is TRBV27, the J call TRBJ2-7; with no DNA, the TCRdb D assignment of TRBD1 cannot be verified. This CDR3 has 13 amino acids. Germline V gives CDR1 MNHEY, CDR2 SMNVEV (reference sequence). The CDR3 is CASSLGGSYEQYF.

This chain connects TRBV12-3 or TRBV12-4 to TRBJ2-7; TCRdb calls TRBD2, which cannot be checked without DNA. The CDR3 length is 14 residues. The CDR3 reads CASSSRDGPGEQYF.

This CDR3 is CASSSPGQGFGEQYF. This chain links TRBV7-8 with TRBJ2-7; there is no DNA to check the TCRdb D call of TRBD1. The CDR3 loop spans 15 amino acids. Looked up from germline, CDR1 is SGHVS and CDR2 is FQNEAQ.

The chain employs TRBV4-3 and TRBJ1-6; the TRBD1 assignment by TCRdb is unverifiable without DNA. The CDR3 has 17 amino acids. Germline V lookup: CDR1 LGHNA, CDR2 YSLEER. CDR3 residues: CASSQSPTDRGNSPLHF.

The chain has TRBV10-3 and TRBJ2-7; the TCRdb D gene call, TRBD1, has no DNA to confirm it. CDR3 length equals 11 residues. Germline V gene data show CDR1 as ENHRY and CDR2 as SYGVKD. CDR3 region: CAISRDGEQYF.

The rearrangement uses TRBV5-1 and TRBJ2-7; as DNA is missing, the TRBD1 call by TCRdb cannot be tested. The germline gives CDR1 SGHRS, CDR2 YFSETQ. This CDR3 is 13 amino acids long. CDR3 residues: CASSFDRDYEQYF.

The J gene is TRBJ2-1, the V gene TRBV2; the TCRdb D gene call, TRBD1, has no DNA to confirm it. Germline V gene data show CDR1 as SNHLY and CDR2 as FYNNEI. This CDR3 is 14 amino acids long. CDR3 residues: CASRGFTGFDEQFF.

The chain is built from TRBV6-5 and TRBJ1-1; the D call from TCRdb, TRBD1, cannot be confirmed without DNA. Germline loops: CDR1 MNHEY, CDR2 SVGAGI. CDR3 length: 14 residues. CDR3 in amino acids: CASMFFGQNTEAFF.

This chain joins TRBV6-2 or TRBV6-3 and TRBJ2-1; as DNA is missing, the TRBD2 call by TCRdb cannot be tested. The germline CDR1 and CDR2 sequences are MNHEY and SVGEGT. This CDR3 comprises 16 residues. The CDR3 reads CASSYSPSGGRNEQFF.

Its frequency marks this clonotype as medium-sized. V is TRBV7-7 and J is TRBJ2-3; TCRdb's assignment of TRBD2 cannot be checked, as there is no DNA. Germline V gene data show CDR1 as SSHAT and CDR2 as FNYEAQ (reference sequence). The CDR3 covers 16 residues. CDR3 residues: CASSSGLAGEEGTQYF.

This CDR3 reads CASSQGATSGYNEQFF. The chain links TRBV4-3 to TRBJ2-1; TCRdb picks TRBD2, but there is no DNA to check that call. Germline V gene lookup returns CDR1 LGHNA and CDR2 YSLEER. The CDR3 consists of 16 residues.

V and J are TRBV4-3 and TRBJ1-4; TCRdb names TRBD1, which stays unverified in the absence of DNA. The CDR3 runs 16 residues. Germline CDR1 and CDR2: LGHNA and YSLEER. CDR3 protein: CASSPQEWDDWEKLFF.

The chain carries TRBV28 and TRBJ1-1; the D call of TRBD1 rests on TCRdb alone, since no DNA is present to check it. Germline V lookup: CDR1 MDHEN, CDR2 SYDVKM. The CDR3 sequence is 15 residues long. CDR3 sequence: CASSLRGGRGTEAFF.

CDR3 protein: CASSPGLSDTQYF. The V and J genes are TRBV7-3 and TRBJ2-3; lacking DNA, the TRBD2 call made by TCRdb goes unchecked. CDR1 is SGHTA and CDR2 is FQGTGA in the germline V gene. This CDR3 is 13 amino acids long.

The V and J genes are TRBV9 and TRBJ1-5; TCRdb picks TRBD1, but there is no DNA to check that call. CDR3 length equals 14 residues. Germline V gene data show CDR1 as SGDLS and CDR2 as YYNGEE. The CDR3 sequence: CASSVGGGDQPQHF.

This chain uses TRBV5-1 with TRBJ2-6. In germline, CDR1 is SGHRS, CDR2 YFSETQ. The CDR3 consists of 14 residues. This CDR3 is CASKLGSGANVLTF.